This paragraph reports one T cell receptor (beta chain). These data belong to a study of blood T cell repertoires in COVID-19. On the study more broadly: In each case, the material was cDNA or gDNA derived from T cells, B-cell-depleted T cells, or PBMCs.

Repertoires were generated with immunoSEQ multiplex PCR, while TCRdb's copy carries only in-frame clones and drops some. The sample lists over 90,000 clones, roughly 90% occurring once. With V trimmed by 6 bases and J by 14 bases, 13 bases remained unmatched. Germline lookup yields CDR1 MGHDK and CDR2 SYGVNS. The CDR3 has 14 amino acids. The receptor was derived from a woman in her fifties or sixties with acute or convalescent COVID-19. The J gene is TRBJ1-4, the V gene TRBV25-1; 9 nucleotides agree with TRBD1. Sequencing used peripheral blood. The CDR3 protein is CASRLPGQGGRLFF. CDR3 nucleotides: TGTGCCAGCAGGCTTCCGGGACAGGGAGGTCGGCTGTTTTTT.